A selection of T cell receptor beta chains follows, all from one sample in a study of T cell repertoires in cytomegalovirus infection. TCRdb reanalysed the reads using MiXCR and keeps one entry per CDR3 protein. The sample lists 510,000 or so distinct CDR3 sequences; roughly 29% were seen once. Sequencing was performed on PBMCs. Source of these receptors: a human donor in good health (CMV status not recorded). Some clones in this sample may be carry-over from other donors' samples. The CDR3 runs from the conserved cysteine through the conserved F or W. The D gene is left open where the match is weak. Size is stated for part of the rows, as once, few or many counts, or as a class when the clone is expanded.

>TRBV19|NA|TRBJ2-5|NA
TGTGCCAGTAGCAGACAGGTCGGCCGCACGGAGACCCAGTACTTC
CASSRQVGRTETQYF
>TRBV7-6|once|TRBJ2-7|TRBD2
TGTGCCAGCAGCTACCAGACTAGCGGGTCAGCCAACGAGCAGTACTTC
CASSYQTSGSANEQYF
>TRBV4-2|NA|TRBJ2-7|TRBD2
TGTGCCAGCAGCCAAGAATTGTTGGCGGGAGCAAGGGAGCAGTACTTC
CASSQELLAGAREQYF
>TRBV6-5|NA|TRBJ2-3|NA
TGTGCCAGCAGTCCCAAGACAGTTTCAGATACGCAGTATTTT
CASSPKTVSDTQYF
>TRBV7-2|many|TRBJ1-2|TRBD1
TGTGCCAGCAGCCCAACATGGGACAGTTATGGCTACACCTTC
CASSPTWDSYGYTF
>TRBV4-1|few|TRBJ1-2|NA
TGCGCCAGCAGCCAAGATGTTGGGGGTGGGAGCTACACCTTC
CASSQDVGGGSYTF
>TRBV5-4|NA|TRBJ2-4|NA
TGTGCCAGCGGCCTGGAGGGGGCGAGCAAAAACATTCAGTACTTC
CASGLEGASKNIQYF
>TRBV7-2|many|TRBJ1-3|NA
TGTGCCAGCAGCTTACAGCAGGGAGGAAACACCATATATTTT
CASSLQQGGNTIYF
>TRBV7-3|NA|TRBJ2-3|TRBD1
TGTGCCAGCAGCCTCAGGGGGCAAGTGACAGATACGCAGTATTTT
CASSLRGQVTDTQYF
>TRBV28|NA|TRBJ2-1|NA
TGTGCCAGCAGTTCCCCAGCTATGAGCTCCTACAATGAGCAGTTCTTC
CASSSPAMSSYNEQFF
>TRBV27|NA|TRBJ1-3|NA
TGTGCCAGCAGTTCCCTACCGGGGGGAGTAGCTGGAAACACCATATATTTT
CASSSLPGGVAGNTIYF
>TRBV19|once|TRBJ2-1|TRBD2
TGTGCCAGTAGTACTTGGACTAGCGGGGTAAATGAGCAGTTCTTC
CASSTWTSGVNEQFF
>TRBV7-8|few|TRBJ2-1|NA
TGTGCCAGCAGCTCCCCCGGGTGGCCGAGAGATGAGCAGTTCTTC
CASSSPGWPRDEQFF
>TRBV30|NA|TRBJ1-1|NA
TGTGCCTGGAGTGGATTGGACGGGTTCTACGGGGTGAACACTGAAGCTTTCTTT
CAWSGLDGFYGVNTEAFF
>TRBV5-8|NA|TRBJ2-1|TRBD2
TGTGCCAGCAGCTTCAGCGGGAGGGCCATCAATGAGCAGTTCTTC
CASSFSGRAINEQFF
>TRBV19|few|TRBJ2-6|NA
TGTGCCAGTAGTCCCCCGCGGGGCCACCCCTCTGGGGCCAACGTCCTGACTTTC
CASSPPRGHPSGANVLTF
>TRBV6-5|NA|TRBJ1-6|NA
TGTGCCAGCAGTTACGGACTGAAAAATAATTCACCCCTCCACTTT
CASSYGLKNNSPLHF
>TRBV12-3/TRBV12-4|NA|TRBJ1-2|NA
TGTGCCAGTTCGGGGTACGGTGGCTACACCTTC
CASSGYGGYTF
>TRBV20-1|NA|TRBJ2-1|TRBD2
TGCAGTGCTACACTAGCGGGAGGGGCAGATGAGCAGTTCTTC
CSATLAGGADEQFF
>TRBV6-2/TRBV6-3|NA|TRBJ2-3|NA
TGTGCCAGCAGTTACACAAGGGAAGCAGATACGCAGTATTTT
CASSYTREADTQYF
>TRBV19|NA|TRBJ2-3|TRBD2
TGTGCCAGTATGGAAAGACGATTGAGCGGGAGCAATTTTCGTGTTAACACAGATACGCAGTATTTT
CASMERRLSGSNFRVNTDTQYF
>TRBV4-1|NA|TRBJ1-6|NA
TGCGCCACAAGACAGGACCCGAGCTCCTATAATTCACCCCTCCACTTT
CATRQDPSSYNSPLHF
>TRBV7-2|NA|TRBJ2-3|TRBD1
TGTGCCAGCAGCCCGGGACAGGGGCACACAGATACGCAGTATTTT
CASSPGQGHTDTQYF
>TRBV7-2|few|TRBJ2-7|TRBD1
TGTGCCAGCAGCTTAGCAGGACAGGCCTACGAGCAGTACTTC
CASSLAGQAYEQYF
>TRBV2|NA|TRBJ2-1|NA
TGTGCCAGCAGTGAGTTGGGTCGCTCCTACAATGAGCAGTTCTTC
CASSELGRSYNEQFF
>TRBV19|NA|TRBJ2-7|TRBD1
TGTGCCAGCCTCCCCGGACAGGGGTCGGGGCCCTACGAGCAGTACTTC
CASLPGQGSGPYEQYF
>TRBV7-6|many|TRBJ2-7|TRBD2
TGTGCCAGCAGCTCGGTTACTAGCGGGTCCTACGAGCAGTACTTC
CASSSVTSGSYEQYF
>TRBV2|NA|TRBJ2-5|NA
TGTGCCAGCAGTGAAGAAACCCTAGCTGAGACCCAGTACTTC
CASSEETLAETQYF
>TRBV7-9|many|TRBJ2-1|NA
TGTGCCAGCAGCTTGGCGGATGAGCAGTTCTTC
CASSLADEQFF
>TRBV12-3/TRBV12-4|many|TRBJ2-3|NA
TGTGCCAGCAGTTTGGGTGGTTTCGGCACAGATACGCAGTATTTT
CASSLGGFGTDTQYF
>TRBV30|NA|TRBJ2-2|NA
TGTGCCTGGAGGGTGGGGCAGAACACCGGGGAGCTGTTTTTT
CAWRVGQNTGELFF
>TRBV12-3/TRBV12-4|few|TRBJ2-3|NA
TGTGCCAGCACCACCGGGACGGGCACAGATACGCAGTATTTT
CASTTGTGTDTQYF
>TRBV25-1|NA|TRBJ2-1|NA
TGTGCCAGCAGTGAATATTGGGGGGTGAATGAGCAGTTCTTC
CASSEYWGVNEQFF
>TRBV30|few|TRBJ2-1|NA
TGTGCCTGGAGGCCGCTTAGCAATGAGCAGTTCTTC
CAWRPLSNEQFF
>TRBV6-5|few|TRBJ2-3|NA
TGTGCCAGCATGAGGCGGGAACGCACAGATACGCAGTATTTT
CASMRRERTDTQYF
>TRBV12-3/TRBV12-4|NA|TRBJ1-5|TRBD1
TGTGCCAGCAGTCCGGGGGGGACAGGGGGCAATCAGCCCCAGCATTTT
CASSPGGTGGNQPQHF
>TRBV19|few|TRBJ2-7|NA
TGTGCCAGTAGTTCCCAGGGGACGGACCCCTACGAGCAGTACTTC
CASSSQGTDPYEQYF
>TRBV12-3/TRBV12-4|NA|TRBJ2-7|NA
TGTGCCAGCAGAGAGACCCATAGCTCCTACGAGCAGTACTTC
CASRETHSSYEQYF
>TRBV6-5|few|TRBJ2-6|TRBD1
TGTGCCAGCAGTTACCAGGGGGACGCCTCTGGGGCCAACGTCCTGACTTTC
CASSYQGDASGANVLTF
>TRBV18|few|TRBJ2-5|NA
TGTGCCAGCTCACCGCGGGAAGAGACCCAGTACTTC
CASSPREETQYF
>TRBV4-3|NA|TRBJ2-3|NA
TGCGCCAGCAGCCAAGATCTCGAGGCGAATACGCAGTATTTT
CASSQDLEANTQYF
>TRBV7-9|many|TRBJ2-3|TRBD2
TGTGCCAGCAGCTTAGGAGATAGCGGGAGGTTCACAGATACGCAGTATTTT
CASSLGDSGRFTDTQYF
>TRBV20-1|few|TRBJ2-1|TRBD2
TGCAGTGCTAGCGCCCCAGGACTAGCGGGTTTTAATGAGCAGTTCTTC
CSASAPGLAGFNEQFF
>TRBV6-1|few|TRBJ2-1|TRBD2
TGTGCCAGCAAATCGGTGATAGCGGGCCCCAATGAGCAGTTCTTC
CASKSVIAGPNEQFF
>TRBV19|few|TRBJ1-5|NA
TGTGCCAGTAGTATAGGACAGGTTTATCAGCCCCAGCATTTT
CASSIGQVYQPQHF
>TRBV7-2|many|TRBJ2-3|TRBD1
TGTGCCAGCAGCTTAGAGGACAGGGCAGGAGATACGCAGTATTTT
CASSLEDRAGDTQYF
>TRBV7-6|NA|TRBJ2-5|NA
TGTGCCAGCAGCAACGAACACCTGGGACGTCGGGAGACCCAGTACTTC
CASSNEHLGRRETQYF
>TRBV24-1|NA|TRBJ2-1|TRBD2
TGTGCCACCAGTCTGGCTAGCGGGAGGGCGGATGAGCAGTTCTTC
CATSLASGRADEQFF
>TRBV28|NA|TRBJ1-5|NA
TGTGCCAGCAGTTTATTCGCAGGGGCCAGTTTTAGCAATCAGCCCCAGCATTTT
CASSLFAGASFSNQPQHF
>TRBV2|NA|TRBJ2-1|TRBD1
TGTGCCAGCAGTGGGGACAGTCTCCCGAATGAGCAGTTCTTC
CASSGDSLPNEQFF
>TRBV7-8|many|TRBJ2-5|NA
TGTGCCAGCAGCTTAGAGGACAGAAAAGAGACCCAGTACTTC
CASSLEDRKETQYF
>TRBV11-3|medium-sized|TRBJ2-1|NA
TGTGCCAGCAGCCCCTTGGCTAGCGTTGGAGTTAACAATGAGCAGTTCTTC
CASSPLASVGVNNEQFF
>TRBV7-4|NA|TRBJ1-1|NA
TGTGCCAGCAGCTTAGTTGTCACAGGTGAAGCTTTCTTT
CASSLVVTGEAFF
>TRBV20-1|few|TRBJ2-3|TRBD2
TGCAGTGCTAGACCAGCGGGGGTCACAGATACGCAGTATTTT
CSARPAGVTDTQYF
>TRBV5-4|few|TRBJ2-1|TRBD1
TGTGCCAGTGCTACACAGGGGATGACTGAGCAGTTCTTC
CASATQGMTEQFF
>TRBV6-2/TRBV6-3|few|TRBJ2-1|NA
TGTGCCCACGTCGGGGGGCGCGGTTGGCAGTTCTTC
CAHVGGRGWQFF
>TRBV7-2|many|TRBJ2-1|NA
TGTGCCAGCAGCGTGACGGACAGGGCAGCGGGAATTGGAGACAATGAGCAGTTCTTC
CASSVTDRAAGIGDNEQFF
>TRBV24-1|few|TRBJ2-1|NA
TGTGCCACCAGTGATTTACAACGTACCGGAGGGGGTGAGCAGTTCTTC
CATSDLQRTGGGEQFF